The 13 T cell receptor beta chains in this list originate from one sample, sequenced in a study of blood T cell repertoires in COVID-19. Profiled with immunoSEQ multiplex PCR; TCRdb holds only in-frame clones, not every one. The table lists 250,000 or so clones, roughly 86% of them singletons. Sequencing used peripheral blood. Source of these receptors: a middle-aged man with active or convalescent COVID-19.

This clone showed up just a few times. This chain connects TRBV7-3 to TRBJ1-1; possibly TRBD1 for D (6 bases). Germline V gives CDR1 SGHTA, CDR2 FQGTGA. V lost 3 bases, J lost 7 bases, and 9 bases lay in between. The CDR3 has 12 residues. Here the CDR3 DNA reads TGTGCCAGCAGCTTCCAGGGGAGTGAAGCTTTCTTT. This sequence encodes CASSFQGSEAFF.

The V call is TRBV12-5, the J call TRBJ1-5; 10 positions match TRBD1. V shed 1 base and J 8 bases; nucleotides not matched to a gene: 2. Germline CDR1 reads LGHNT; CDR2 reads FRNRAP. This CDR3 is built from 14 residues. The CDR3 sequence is CASGLGTGGEPQHF. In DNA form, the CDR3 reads TGTGCTAGTGGTTTGGGGACAGGGGGGGAGCCCCAGCATTTT.

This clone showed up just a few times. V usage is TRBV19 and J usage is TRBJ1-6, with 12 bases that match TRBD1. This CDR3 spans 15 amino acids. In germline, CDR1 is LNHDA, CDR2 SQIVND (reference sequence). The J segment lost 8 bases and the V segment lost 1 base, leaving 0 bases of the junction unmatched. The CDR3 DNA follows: TGTGCCAGTAGTATAGGGGACAGGGGGCATTCACCCCTCCACTTT. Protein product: CASSIGDRGHSPLHF.

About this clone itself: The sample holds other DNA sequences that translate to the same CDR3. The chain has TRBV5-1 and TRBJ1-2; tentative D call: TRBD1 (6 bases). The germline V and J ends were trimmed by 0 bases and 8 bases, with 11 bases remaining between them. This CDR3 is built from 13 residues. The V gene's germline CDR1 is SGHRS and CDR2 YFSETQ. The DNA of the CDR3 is TGCGCCAGCAGCTTGGTCTCAGGGGACGGCTACACCTTC. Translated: CASSLVSGDGYTF.

CDR3 coding DNA: TGTGCCAGCAGTTTATTAGGGACAGGGGGTGAAGCTTTCTTT. Its translation: CASSLLGTGGEAFF. V gene TRBV28 combines with J gene TRBJ1-1, with 11 bases matching TRBD1. Trimming cost V 1 base and J 7 bases; bases outside gene matches: 2. The CDR3 is made up of 14 amino acids. The germline V gene encodes CDR1 MDHEN and CDR2 SYDVKM.

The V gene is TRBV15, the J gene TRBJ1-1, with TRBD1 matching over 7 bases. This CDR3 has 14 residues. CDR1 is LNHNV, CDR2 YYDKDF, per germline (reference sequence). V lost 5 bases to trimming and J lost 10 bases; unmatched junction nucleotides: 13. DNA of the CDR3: TGTGCCACCAGCCCGCTCCTCGACAGGGTGGGAGCTTTCTTT. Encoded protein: CATSPLLDRVGAFF.

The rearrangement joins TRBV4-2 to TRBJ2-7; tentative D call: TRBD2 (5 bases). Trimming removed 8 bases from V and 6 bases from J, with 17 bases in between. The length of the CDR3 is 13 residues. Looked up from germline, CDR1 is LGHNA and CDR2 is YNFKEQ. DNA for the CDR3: TGTGCCAGCGGCGTAGAGTGGGAGCGCGAGCAGTACTTC. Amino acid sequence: CASGVEWEREQYF.

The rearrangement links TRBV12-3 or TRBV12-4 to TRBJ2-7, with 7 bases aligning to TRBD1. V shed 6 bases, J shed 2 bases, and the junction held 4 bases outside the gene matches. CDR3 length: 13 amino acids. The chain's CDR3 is CASRGTVTYEQYF. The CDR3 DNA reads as TGTGCCAGCAGGGGGACAGTAACCTACGAGCAGTACTTC.

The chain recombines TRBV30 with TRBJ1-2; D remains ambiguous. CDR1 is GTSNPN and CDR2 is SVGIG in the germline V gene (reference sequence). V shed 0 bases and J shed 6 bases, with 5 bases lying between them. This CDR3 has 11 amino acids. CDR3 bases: TGTGCCTGGAGTGTCTCCCATGGCTACACCTTC. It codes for CAWSVSHGYTF.

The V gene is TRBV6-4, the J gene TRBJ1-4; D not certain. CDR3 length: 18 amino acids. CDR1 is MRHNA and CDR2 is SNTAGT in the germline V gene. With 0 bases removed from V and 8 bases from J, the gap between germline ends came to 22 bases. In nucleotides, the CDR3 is TGTGCCAGCAGTGACTCGAACAATTGGGCCAGTCCCTTCGAAAAACTGTTTTTT. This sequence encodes CASSDSNNWASPFEKLFF.

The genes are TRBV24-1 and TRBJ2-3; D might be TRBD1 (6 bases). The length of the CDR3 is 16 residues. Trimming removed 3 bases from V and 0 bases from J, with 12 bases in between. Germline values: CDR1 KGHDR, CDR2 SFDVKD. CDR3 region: CATSDATGMSTDTQYF. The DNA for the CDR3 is TGTGCCACCAGTGATGCTACAGGGATGAGCACAGATACGCAGTATTTT.

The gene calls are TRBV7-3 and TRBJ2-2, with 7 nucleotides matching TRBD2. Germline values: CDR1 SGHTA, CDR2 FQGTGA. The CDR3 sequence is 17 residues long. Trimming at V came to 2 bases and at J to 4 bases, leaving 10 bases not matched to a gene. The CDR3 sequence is CASSLPPGGFSTGELFF. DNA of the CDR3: TGTGCCAGCAGCTTACCCCCCGGGGGGTTTAGCACCGGGGAGCTGTTTTTT.

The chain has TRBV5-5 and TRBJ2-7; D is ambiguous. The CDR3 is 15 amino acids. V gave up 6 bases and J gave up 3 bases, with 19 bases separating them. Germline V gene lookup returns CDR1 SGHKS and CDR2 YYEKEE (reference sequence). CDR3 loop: CASNTRIDEFYEQYF. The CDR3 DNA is TGTGCCAGCAACACCCGAATCGATGAATTCTACGAGCAGTACTTC.